The 7 T cell receptor beta chains below all came from one sample that was sequenced in a study of blood T cells in healthy people across ages. The use of a sample-barcoded 5' primer and a J-beta primer mix characterized a second PCR of 7 to 11 cycles. TCRdb processed the 5' RACE reads anew with MiXCR; each CDR3 protein has one entry. There are 780,000 or so distinct CDR3 sequences in the sample; 25% occur only once, and under 4.5% lies in the top ten. These data were likewise used in another study, on T cells of mothers and their children.

The sample consisted of blood. The receptors were gathered from a boy younger than 18 in good health.

This chain connects TRBV18 to TRBJ1-4; TRBD1 is a possible D gene (5 bases). This CDR3 is built from 13 residues. CDR1 KGHSH and CDR2 LQKENI come from the germline V gene. V shed 5 bases and J shed 5 bases, with 9 bases lying between them. CDR3 DNA: TGTGCCAGCTCATGGGACGGGAATGAAAAACTGTTTTTT. Its protein product is CASSWDGNEKLFF.

V and J are TRBV28 and TRBJ2-5; 10 bases are shared with TRBD1. The CDR3 has 17 amino acids. Germline-derived CDR1 and CDR2 are MDHEN and SYDVKM. V gave up 6 bases and J gave up 3 bases; unmatched junction bases: 13. The DNA for the CDR3 is TGTGCCAGCAGCACTAAGTCCGGGACAGGGGAAAAAGAGACCCAGTACTTC. It codes for CASSTKSGTGEKETQYF.

The rearrangement joins TRBV4-1 to TRBJ1-1, with a weak D call TRBD1 (6 bases). The CDR3 has 15 residues. V shed 0 bases and J shed 3 bases, with 11 bases lying between them. CDR1 and CDR2 from the germline V gene are MGHRA and YSYEKL. The CDR3 nucleotides are TGCGCCAGCAGCCAAGATCGAGGGGGTGACACTGAAGCTTTCTTT. Its translation is CASSQDRGGDTEAFF.

V and J are TRBV6-1 and TRBJ1-2, with D uncertain. Trimming pared 6 bases from V and 1 base from J, leaving 9 bases between. Germline CDR1 and CDR2: MNHNS and SASEGT. The CDR3 runs to 13 residues. Here the CDR3 reads CASRRDGNYGYTF. DNA of the CDR3: TGTGCCAGCAGAAGAGACGGTAACTATGGCTACACCTTC.

As DNA, the CDR3 is TGCGCCAGCAGCCAAGGCCCCGGGACTAGCGGAACCTACGAGCAGTACTTC. Its translation is CASSQGPGTSGTYEQYF. The rearrangement joins TRBV4-3 to TRBJ2-7, with 11 bases fitting TRBD2. This CDR3 comprises 17 residues. Germline V gene data show CDR1 as LGHNA and CDR2 as YSLEER. V was pared by 1 base and J by 2 bases, with 7 bases of the junction left unmatched.

This chain uses TRBV19 with TRBJ2-3; a possible D gene is TRBD1 (6 bases). V was trimmed by 8 bases and J by 6 bases, leaving 18 bases between them. Germline CDR1 is LNHDA and CDR2 is SQIVND (reference sequence). The CDR3 has 14 residues. CDR3 in amino acids: CASEDSTFMDTQYF. The CDR3 bases are TGTGCCAGTGAGGACAGTACCTTCATGGATACGCAGTATTTT.

The chain couples TRBV7-2 to TRBJ2-5; D gene ambiguous. The CDR3 covers 15 residues. Germline V gene sequence: CDR1 SGHTA, CDR2 FQGNSA. Trimming left V 1 base short and J 7 bases short, with 16 bases between. The CDR3 protein is CASSLEGSVLGTQYF. Here the CDR3 DNA reads TGTGCCAGCAGCTTAGAGGGTTCCGTTTTGGGGACCCAGTACTTC.